These 32 T cell receptor beta chains were sequenced from one sample in a study of cytomegalovirus exposure and HLA in healthy donors. PCR was performed using 60 Vbeta and 13 Jbeta primers. Data came from immunoSEQ multiplex PCR; TCRdb stores just in-frame clones and leaves some out. The data show approximately 120,000 clones, just under 75% seen once. The sequenced material came from PBMCs. These TCRs come from a human donor in good health.

This chain links TRBV7-9 with TRBJ1-2; possibly TRBD1 for D (5 bases). Germline-derived CDR1 and CDR2 are SEHNR and FQNEAQ (reference sequence). V was cut by 5 bases and J by 5 bases, with 15 bases left in between. The length of the CDR3 is 14 residues. The CDR3 DNA follows: TGTGCCAGCAGCCAAGGGCGTTCAGGGTATGGCTACACCTTC. Amino acid sequence: CASSQGRSGYGYTF. Filled out from reference TRBV7-9 and TRBJ1-2, the complete variable domain reads DTGVSQNPRHKITKRGQNVTFRCDPISEHNRLYWYRQTLGQGPEFLTYFQNEAQLEKSRLLSDRFSAERPKGSFSTLEIQRTEQGDSAMYLCASSQGRSGYGYTFGSGTRLTVV.

This clone came up a few times. The chain recombines TRBV7-6 with TRBJ2-7; the match to TRBD2 covers 12 bases. The length of the CDR3 is 15 residues. The V gene end was trimmed by 3 bases and the J gene end by 6 bases; junction bases not matched to a gene: 6. Germline V CDR1 and CDR2: SGHVS, FNYEAQ. The CDR3 sequence is CASSLTSGGFPEQYF. The CDR3, as DNA: TGTGCCAGCAGCTTGACTAGCGGGGGATTTCCCGAGCAGTACTTC.

The chain carries TRBV7-2 and TRBJ2-7; possible D gene TRBD1, 6 bases. Germline V CDR1 and CDR2: SGHTA, FQGNSA. The ends were cut back, 5 bases at V and 6 bases at J, with 11 bases in the middle. This CDR3 region has 12 residues. The CDR3 nucleotides are TGTGCCAGCAGCCTCAGGGGTCGCGAGCAGTACTTC. Residues: CASSLRGREQYF.

The rearrangement links TRBV30 to TRBJ2-4; D is unclear. The CDR3 has 14 amino acids. The V end was cut by 1 base, the J end by 0 bases, with 7 bases between. In germline, CDR1 is GTSNPN, CDR2 SVGIG (reference sequence). The CDR3 DNA follows: TGTGCCTGGAGTGGCCAACTAGCCAAAAACATTCAGTACTTC. Its protein is CAWSGQLAKNIQYF. The entire variable domain, with the rest obtained from reference TRBV30 and TRBJ2-4, is as follows: SQTIHQWPATLVQPVGSPLSLECTVEGTSNPNLYWYRQAAGRGLQLLFYSVGIGQISSEVPQNLSASRPQDRQFILSSKKLLLSDSGFYLCAWSGQLAKNIQYFGAGTRLSVL.

This rearrangement joins TRBV7-6 to TRBJ2-1, with a possible D match to TRBD2 (5 bases). With 6 bases removed from V and 8 bases from J, the gap between germline ends came to 14 bases. Germline lookup yields CDR1 SGHVS and CDR2 FNYEAQ. This CDR3 has 13 amino acids. The CDR3 DNA reads as TGTGCCAGCAGGCGAATGACCGGGGATGAGCAGTTCTTC. Translated, it gives CASRRMTGDEQFF.

The chain links TRBV28 to TRBJ2-7; D perhaps matches TRBD1 (6 bases). Between the trimmed V and J ends, which lost 6 bases and 4 bases, there was a span of 13 bases. This CDR3 comprises 13 residues. The V gene's germline CDR1 is MDHEN and CDR2 SYDVKM. CDR3 bases: TGTGCCAGCAGCTTCGGGACAACATACGAGCAGTACTTC. The encoded protein is CASSFGTTYEQYF.

The chain links TRBV28 to TRBJ1-1; a weak D match, TRBD1 (5 bases). There are 12 residues in the CDR3. V was shortened by 5 bases and J by 10 bases, with 14 bases between the two germline ends. Germline lookup yields CDR1 MDHEN and CDR2 SYDVKM. The CDR3 DNA sequence: TGTGCCAGCAGTCGGCCGGGGGGGGGAGCTTTCTTT. The encoded protein is CASSRPGGGAFF.

V gene TRBV2 combines with J gene TRBJ1-5, with D possibly being TRBD1 (5 bases). This CDR3 has 14 residues. The V gene's germline CDR1 is SNHLY and CDR2 FYNNEI. V shed 5 bases and J shed 1 base, with 9 bases lying between them. The DNA of the CDR3 is TGTGCCAGCAGTCGGGGGGTAAGCAATCAGCCCCAGCATTTT. This codes for CASSRGVSNQPQHF.

The chain joins TRBV5-1 to TRBJ1-2, with 8 bases lining up with TRBD1. The trim removed 0 bases at V and 0 bases at J, leaving 7 bases unmatched. Per germline, CDR1 SGHRS and CDR2 YFSETQ. CDR3 length: 17 amino acids. The CDR3 loop reads CASSLEPGGSPNYGYTF. CDR3 nucleotide sequence: TGCGCCAGCAGCTTGGAGCCAGGGGGCTCCCCTAACTATGGCTACACCTTC.

This chain connects TRBV20-1 to TRBJ1-2; no reliable D call. Trimming removed 0 bases at V and 8 bases at J, with 7 bases between. The CDR3 has 11 residues. From germline, CDR1 is DFQATT and CDR2 SNEGSKA (reference sequence). For the CDR3, the DNA is TGCAGTGCTAGAGAGGCAGTAGGCTACACCTTC. It is translated as CSAREAVGYTF.

This chain uses TRBV28 with TRBJ2-3; 9 bases map to TRBD1. Germline CDR1 MDHEN, CDR2 SYDVKM. The CDR3 is 16 residues long. V was pared by 0 bases and J by 5 bases, with 6 bases of the junction left unmatched. The CDR3 DNA is TGTGCCAGCAGTTTATGGGGACAGGGAGAGGGAGATACGCAGTATTTT. Translating gives CASSLWGQGEGDTQYF.

The chain links TRBV6-1 to TRBJ2-7; the D is unclear. Germline V gene lookup returns CDR1 MNHNS and CDR2 SASEGT. The V end was cut by 8 bases, the J end by 6 bases, with 14 bases between. CDR3 size: 12 residues. The CDR3 here is CASGSLLGEQYF. CDR3 nucleotide sequence: TGTGCCAGCGGGTCACTCCTAGGCGAGCAGTACTTC.

This sequence joins TRBV29-1 and TRBJ1-2; 7 bases match TRBD1. The CDR3 totals 14 residues. V was clipped by 6 bases and J by 1 base; unmatched bases: 8. Germline V CDR1 and CDR2: SQVTM, ANQGSEA. CDR3 coding DNA: TGCAGCGTGGGCGAGGGGGCGGATAACTATGGCTACACCTTC. It encodes CSVGEGADNYGYTF.

CDR3: CASSPPAGLSTEAFF. The CDR3 nucleotides are TGTGCCAGCAGTCCCCCGGCAGGGCTGAGCACTGAAGCTTTCTTT. The rearrangement uses TRBV28 and TRBJ1-1, with a weak D call TRBD1 (5 bases). CDR3 length equals 15 residues. The V gene lost 5 bases and the J gene lost 4 bases, with 17 bases spanning the gap. Germline values: CDR1 MDHEN, CDR2 SYDVKM.

The sample holds a few counts of this clone. This rearrangement joins TRBV7-3 to TRBJ1-3, with D unresolved. The germline CDR1 and CDR2 sequences are SGHTA and FQGTGA. This CDR3 contains 13 residues. V gave up 2 bases and J gave up 15 bases, with 17 bases separating them. The CDR3 bases are TGTGCCAGCAGCTTACACGGCGGATGGTCCCCATATTTT. As protein: CASSLHGGWSPYF.

This clone has just a few counts. The gene calls are TRBV16 and TRBJ1-3, with a possible D match to TRBD1 (5 bases). Between the trimmed V and J ends, which lost 0 bases and 0 bases, there was a span of 12 bases. Germline V CDR1 and CDR2: KGHSY, FQNENV. The CDR3 spans 17 residues. CDR3 residues: CASSQSSPGVSGNTIYF. Written as DNA, the CDR3 is TGTGCCAGCAGCCAATCAAGCCCGGGGGTCTCTGGAAACACCATATATTTT.

The J gene is TRBJ2-7, the V gene TRBV4-2; 8 bases are a match to TRBD2. The V gene's germline CDR1 is LGHNA and CDR2 YNFKEQ. Trimming removed 2 bases from V and 1 base from J; junction bases left unmatched: 4. The CDR3 loop spans 15 amino acids. The DNA of the CDR3 is TGTGCCAGCAGCCAAACGGGGGGGAATTCCTACGAGCAGTACTTC. Protein: CASSQTGGNSYEQYF.

The chain recombines TRBV28 with TRBJ1-6; 7 bases line up with TRBD1. Germline V gene sequence: CDR1 MDHEN, CDR2 SYDVKM. Germline trimming cut 2 bases from V and 9 bases from J; bases unmatched to any gene: 10. The CDR3 spans 16 residues. This chain's CDR3 is CASSLVRGGYGSPLHF. CDR3 in DNA: TGTGCCAGCAGTTTAGTTAGAGGGGGCTATGGTTCACCCCTCCACTTT.

The V call is TRBV28, the J call TRBJ2-1, with 9 positions matching TRBD2. This CDR3 is built from 17 residues. Germline-derived CDR1 and CDR2 are MDHEN and SYDVKM. V lost 3 bases and J lost 1; bases outside the gene matches: 7. CDR3 residues: CASSFEAGGPSYNEQFF. CDR3 in DNA: TGTGCCAGCAGTTTTGAGGCGGGGGGGCCTTCCTACAATGAGCAGTTCTTC. The full variable domain, completed using reference TRBV28 and TRBJ2-1, is DVKVTQSSRYLVKRTGEKVFLECVQDMDHENMFWYRQDPGLGLRLIYFSYDVKMKEKGDIPEGYSVSREKKERFSLILESASTNQTSMYLCASSFEAGGPSYNEQFFGPGTRLTVL.

This clone showed up just once. CDR3 coding DNA: TGTGCCAGCAGCTCCCCTAGCGGGGGAGCCGTCGGGGAGCTGTTTTTT. It yields the protein CASSSPSGGAVGELFF. The J gene is TRBJ2-2, the V gene TRBV7-6, with TRBD2 identical over 10 bases. Germline V gives CDR1 SGHVS, CDR2 FNYEAQ. The CDR3 extends over 16 amino acids. The junction had 9 bases not matched to a gene; V was cut back by 4 bases and J by 7 bases.

V gene TRBV7-2 combines with J gene TRBJ2-3; 8 bases are a match to TRBD2. Germline V gene sequence: CDR1 SGHTA, CDR2 FQGNSA. The CDR3 totals 13 residues. Germline trimming cut 5 bases from V and 4 bases from J; bases unmatched to any gene: 2. In DNA, the CDR3 is TGTGCCAGCAGCCCAGCGGGGGCAGATACGCAGTATTTT. Translation: CASSPAGADTQYF. The full variable domain, in which reference TRBV7-2 and TRBJ2-3 provide the parts outside the CDR3, is GAGVSQSPSNKVTEKGKDVELRCDPISGHTALYWYRQSLGQGLEFLIYFQGNSAPDKSGLPSDRFSAERTGGSVSTLTIQRTQQEDSAVYLCASSPAGADTQYFGPGTRLTVL.

This rearrangement joins TRBV29-1 to TRBJ2-7; 9 bases fit TRBD1. The CDR3 totals 14 residues. V was pared by 0 bases and J by 6 bases, with 6 bases of the junction left unmatched. Germline CDR1 reads SQVTM; CDR2 reads ANQGSEA. Written as DNA, the CDR3 is TGCAGCGTTGAAGATCAACGACAGGGGGTCGAGCAGTACTTC. Residues: CSVEDQRQGVEQYF.

This sequence joins TRBV10-1 and TRBJ1-4, with a weak D call TRBD1 (6 bases). Germline CDR1 WNHNN, CDR2 SYGVQD (reference sequence). The germline V and J ends were trimmed by 7 bases and 7 bases, with 22 bases remaining between them. The CDR3 runs 16 residues. The CDR3, as DNA: TGCGCCAGCAACCTGTATTACAGGGCGAACGGTGAAAAACTGTTTTTT. It translates to CASNLYYRANGEKLFF.

The CDR3 DNA sequence: TGTGCCAGCAGTGCAGGAGGGGCCGCGAACACCGGGGAGCTGTTTTTT. This translates into CASSAGGAANTGELFF. The rearrangement uses TRBV2 and TRBJ2-2; the D gene is possibly TRBD2 (6 bases). V was clipped by 4 bases and J by 0 bases, with 12 bases between them. CDR3 length equals 16 residues. CDR1 is SNHLY, CDR2 FYNNEI, per germline.

This clone appeared a few times. The rearrangement uses TRBV6-5 and TRBJ2-7; D uncertain. The CDR3 contains 15 residues. The V and J ends lost 2 bases and 1 base respectively, with 12 bases between them. Per germline, CDR1 MNHEY and CDR2 SVGAGI. This CDR3 reads CASSYGRLTSYEQYF. CDR3 coding DNA: TGTGCCAGCAGTTACGGTCGTCTGACTTCCTACGAGCAGTACTTC.

The V gene is TRBV19, the J gene TRBJ2-7; 7 bases are shared with TRBD2. From germline, CDR1 is LNHDA and CDR2 SQIVND (reference sequence). The V and J ends lost 5 bases and 0 bases, in that order; junction bases with no gene match: 7. The CDR3 covers 15 residues. The CDR3, as DNA: TGTGCCAGTAGTGATAGCGGGTCCCACTCCTACGAGCAGTACTTC. Translation: CASSDSGSHSYEQYF.

CDR3 loop: CAGKKREGNTGELFF. CDR3 nucleotide sequence: TGTGCCGGGAAAAAGCGGGAGGGGAACACCGGGGAGCTGTTTTTT. This chain joins TRBV30 and TRBJ2-2, with 10 bases lining up with TRBD2. The CDR3 spans 15 residues. The germline CDR1 and CDR2 sequences are GTSNPN and SVGIG (reference sequence). The junction had 7 bases not matched to a gene; V was cut back by 8 bases and J by 1 base.

This chain connects TRBV28 to TRBJ1-5, with D perhaps TRBD1 (6 bases). V shed 7 bases and J shed 4 bases, with 17 bases lying between them. The CDR3 spans 15 residues. Per the germline V gene, CDR1 is MDHEN and CDR2 is SYDVKM. As DNA, the CDR3 is TGTGCCAGCAACCCTGGAGGAAGGGGGAATCAGCCCCAGCATTTT. Translation: CASNPGGRGNQPQHF.

The chain links TRBV28 to TRBJ2-7, with 11 bases matching TRBD2. The CDR3 is 16 residues long. In germline, CDR1 is MDHEN, CDR2 SYDVKM. After removal of 3 bases from V and 2 bases from J, the junction contained 6 bases not matched to a gene. CDR3 sequence reads: CASSLPLAGGTYEQYF. CDR3 bases: TGTGCCAGCAGTTTGCCCCTAGCGGGGGGTACCTACGAGCAGTACTTC.

J is TRBJ1-1 and V is TRBV2; 7 bases agree with TRBD1. The J segment lost 11 bases and the V segment lost 4 bases, leaving 7 bases of the junction unmatched. CDR3 length: 12 residues. Germline V gene lookup returns CDR1 SNHLY and CDR2 FYNNEI. CDR3 residues: CASSVFPTGAFF. The CDR3 DNA sequence: TGTGCCAGCAGTGTTTTCCCGACAGGGGCTTTCTTT.

The chain couples TRBV28 to TRBJ2-1; D may be TRBD2 (7 bases). Germline CDR1 reads MDHEN; CDR2 reads SYDVKM. The CDR3 length is 13 residues. The germline V and J ends were trimmed by 6 bases and 3 bases, with 9 bases remaining between them. For the CDR3, the DNA is TGTGCCAGCAGAGGGGGGGTCTACAATGAGCAGTTCTTC. Translation: CASRGGVYNEQFF.

The genes are TRBV5-1 and TRBJ2-7; 7 bases agree with TRBD1. CDR3 length equals 15 residues. The junction had 14 bases not matched to a gene; V was cut back by 4 bases and J by 7 bases. Germline CDR1 and CDR2: SGHRS and YFSETQ. CDR3 in DNA: TGCGCCAGCAGCCTGGACAGGCCGACCTTAGGAGAGCAGTACTTC. Translating it yields CASSLDRPTLGEQYF.